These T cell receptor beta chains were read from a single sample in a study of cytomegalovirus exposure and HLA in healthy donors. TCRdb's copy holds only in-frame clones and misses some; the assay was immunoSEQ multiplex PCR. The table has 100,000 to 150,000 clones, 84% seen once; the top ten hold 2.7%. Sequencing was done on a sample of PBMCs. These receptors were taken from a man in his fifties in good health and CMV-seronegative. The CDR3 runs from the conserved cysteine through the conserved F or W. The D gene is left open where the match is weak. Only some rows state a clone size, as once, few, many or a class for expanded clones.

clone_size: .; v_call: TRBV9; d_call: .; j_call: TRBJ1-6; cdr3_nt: TGTGCCAGCAGCGTAGGTGGCCTAGGTAATTCACCCCTCCACTTT; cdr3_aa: CASSVGGLGNSPLHF
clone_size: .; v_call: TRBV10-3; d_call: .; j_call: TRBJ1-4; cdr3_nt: TGTGCCATCACCCAAAAATACAGAGCGGGAGGCGAAAAACTGTTTTTT; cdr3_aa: CAITQKYRAGGEKLFF
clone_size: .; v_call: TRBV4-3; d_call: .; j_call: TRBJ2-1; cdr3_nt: TGCGCCAGCAGCCCACGGGGGTTTGACTACAATGAGCAGTTCTTC; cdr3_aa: CASSPRGFDYNEQFF
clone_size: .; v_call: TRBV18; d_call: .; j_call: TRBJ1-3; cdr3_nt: TGTGCCAGCTCACCACCGGGTTGGAGGGGAGGAAACACCATATATTTT; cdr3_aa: CASSPPGWRGGNTIYF
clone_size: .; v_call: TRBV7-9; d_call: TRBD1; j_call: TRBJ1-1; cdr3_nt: TGTGCCAGCAGTCCCGGGACAGGGGAGACTGAAGCTTTCTTT; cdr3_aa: CASSPGTGETEAFF
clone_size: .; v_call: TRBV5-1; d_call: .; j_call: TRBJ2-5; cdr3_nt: TGCGCCAGCAGCTTGAGCCCGTACCAAGAGACCCAGTACTTC; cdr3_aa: CASSLSPYQETQYF
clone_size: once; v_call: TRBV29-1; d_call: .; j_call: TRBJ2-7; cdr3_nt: TGCAGCGTTTCCCAGCCCAGGCAGGGGCTATTCTACGAGCAGTACTTC; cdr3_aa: CSVSQPRQGLFYEQYF
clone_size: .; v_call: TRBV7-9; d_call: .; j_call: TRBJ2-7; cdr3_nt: TGTGCCAGCAGCCCACCTTTGAGGGAGAACGAGCAGTACTTC; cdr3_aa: CASSPPLRENEQYF
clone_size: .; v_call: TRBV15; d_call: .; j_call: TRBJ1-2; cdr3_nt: TGTGCCACCAGCAGAGATCGGGATGGCTACACCTTC; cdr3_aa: CATSRDRDGYTF
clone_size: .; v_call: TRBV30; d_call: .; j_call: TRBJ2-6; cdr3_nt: TGTGCCTGGAGTGGTCTTTTCGCTGGGGCCAACGTCCTGACTTTC; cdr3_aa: CAWSGLFAGANVLTF
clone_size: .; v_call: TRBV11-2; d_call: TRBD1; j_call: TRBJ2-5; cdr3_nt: TGTGCCAGCAGCTTAGACTGGACAGGGGGAGGGGAGACCCAGTACTTC; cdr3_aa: CASSLDWTGGGETQYF
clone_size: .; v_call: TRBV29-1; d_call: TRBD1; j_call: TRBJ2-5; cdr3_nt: TGCAGCGTTGAGGGACAGGGATCGACCCAGTACTTC; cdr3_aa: CSVEGQGSTQYF
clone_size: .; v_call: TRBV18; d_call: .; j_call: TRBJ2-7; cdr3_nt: TGTGCCAGCTACCTTAATCTGGGTCAAGAAACTACGATGCAGTACTTC; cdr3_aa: CASYLNLGQETTMQYF
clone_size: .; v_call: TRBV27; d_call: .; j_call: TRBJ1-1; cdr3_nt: TGTGCCAGCATTGGCGACAGCTACATGAACACTGAAGCTTTCTTT; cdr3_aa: CASIGDSYMNTEAFF
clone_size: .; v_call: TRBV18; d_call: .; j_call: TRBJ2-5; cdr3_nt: TGTGCCAGCTCACCACAGGGGGGGATTCAAGAGACCCAGTACTTC; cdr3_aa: CASSPQGGIQETQYF
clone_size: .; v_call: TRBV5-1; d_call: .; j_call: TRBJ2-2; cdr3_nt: TGCGCCAGCAGCTCGCCTCAGGGGGGTACGAACACCGGGGAGCTGTTTTTT; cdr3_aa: CASSSPQGGTNTGELFF
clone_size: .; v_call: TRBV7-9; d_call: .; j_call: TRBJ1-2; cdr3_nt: TGTGCCAGCAGCTCCGGGCGGGGCAGCCTCTATGGCTACACCTTC; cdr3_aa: CASSSGRGSLYGYTF
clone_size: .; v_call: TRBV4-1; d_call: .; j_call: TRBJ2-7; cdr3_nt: TGCGCCAGCAGCCAAGAAGCCGCAGGGTCCTACGAGCAGTACTTC; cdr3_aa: CASSQEAAGSYEQYF
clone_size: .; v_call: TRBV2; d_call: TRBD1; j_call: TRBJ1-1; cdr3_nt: TGTGCCAGCAGTCGGGACAGAGGCACTGAAGCTTTCTTT; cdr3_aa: CASSRDRGTEAFF
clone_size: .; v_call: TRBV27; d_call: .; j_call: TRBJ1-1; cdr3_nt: TGTGCCAGCAGTTTTCAACAGGAATATGGGGAAGCTTTCTTT; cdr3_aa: CASSFQQEYGEAFF
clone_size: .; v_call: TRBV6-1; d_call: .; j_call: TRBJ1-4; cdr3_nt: TGTGCCAGCAGTGAAGTATCGGGGGGGAATGAAAAACTGTTTTTT; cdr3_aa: CASSEVSGGNEKLFF
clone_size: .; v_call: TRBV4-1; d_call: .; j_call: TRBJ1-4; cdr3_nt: TGCGCCAGCAGCCTCTCCGGGACAACTAATGAAAAACTGTTTTTT; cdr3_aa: CASSLSGTTNEKLFF
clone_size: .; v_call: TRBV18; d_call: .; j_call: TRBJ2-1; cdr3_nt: TGTGCCAGCTCAAGCCCGAGAACGCCCTACAATGAGCAGTTCTTC; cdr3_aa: CASSSPRTPYNEQFF
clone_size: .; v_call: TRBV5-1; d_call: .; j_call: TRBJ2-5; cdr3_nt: TGCGCCAGCAGCTTGATCGGGTCCCCTTCAGAGACCCAGTACTTC; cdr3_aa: CASSLIGSPSETQYF
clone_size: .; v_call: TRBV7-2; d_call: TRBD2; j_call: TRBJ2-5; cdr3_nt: TGTGCCAGCAGCTTAGACCTAGCGGGGGCCGCGTACCAAGAGACCCAGTACTTC; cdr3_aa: CASSLDLAGAAYQETQYF
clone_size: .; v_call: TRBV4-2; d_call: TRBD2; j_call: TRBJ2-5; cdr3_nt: TGTGCCAGCAGCCAAGGACTAGCGGGGGGCCTAGAAGAGACCCAGTACTTC; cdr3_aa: CASSQGLAGGLEETQYF
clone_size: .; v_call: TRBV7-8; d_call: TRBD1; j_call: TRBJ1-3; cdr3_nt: TGTGCCAGCAGTACCCACCGCATAGGTACAGGGGACACCATATATTTT; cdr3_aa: CASSTHRIGTGDTIYF
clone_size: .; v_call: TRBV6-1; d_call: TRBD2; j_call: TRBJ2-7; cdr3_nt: TGTGCCAGCAGTGAAGGTAGCGGGGGCTTAAACTACGAGCAGTACTTC; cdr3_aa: CASSEGSGGLNYEQYF
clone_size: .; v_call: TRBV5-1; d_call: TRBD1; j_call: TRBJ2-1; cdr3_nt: TGCGCCAGCAGCTTGGATCCACCGGGACAGGTGTATGAGCAGTTCTTC; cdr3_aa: CASSLDPPGQVYEQFF
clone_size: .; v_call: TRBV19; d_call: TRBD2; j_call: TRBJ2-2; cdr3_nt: TGTGCCAGTAGTATATCCAGCGGGGGGTTCGGGGAGCTGTTTTTT; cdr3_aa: CASSISSGGFGELFF
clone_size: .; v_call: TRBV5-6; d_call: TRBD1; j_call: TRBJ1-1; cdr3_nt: TGTGCCAGCAGCCTTAGGACAGGGGAAGCTTTCTTT; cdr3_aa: CASSLRTGEAFF
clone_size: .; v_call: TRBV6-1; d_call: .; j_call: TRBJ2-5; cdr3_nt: TGTGCCAGCAGCCCGGGAATCGAAGAGACCCAGTACTTC; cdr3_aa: CASSPGIEETQYF
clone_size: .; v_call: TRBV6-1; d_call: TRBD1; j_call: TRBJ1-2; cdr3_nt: TGTGCCAGCAGTGAAGGGACAGGAAGGTTAACGAGTGGCTACACCTTC; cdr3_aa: CASSEGTGRLTSGYTF
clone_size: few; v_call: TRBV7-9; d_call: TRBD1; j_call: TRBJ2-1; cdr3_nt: TGTGCCAGCAGCTTAGCGATAAATCCGGGACAGGTAAACAATGAGCAGTTCTTC; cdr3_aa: CASSLAINPGQVNNEQFF
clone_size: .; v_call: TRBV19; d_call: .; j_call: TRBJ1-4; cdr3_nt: TGTGCCAGTAGTATTAGGGGTCGGACCGAAAAACTGTTTTTT; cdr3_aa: CASSIRGRTEKLFF
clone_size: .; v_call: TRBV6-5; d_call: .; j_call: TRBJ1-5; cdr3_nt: TGTGCCAGCAGTAGACAGAACAATCAGCCCCAGCATTTT; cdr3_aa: CASSRQNNQPQHF
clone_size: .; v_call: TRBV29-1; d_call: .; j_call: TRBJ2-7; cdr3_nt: TGCAGCGTTGAAACAGTTTCCTCCTACGAGCAGTACTTC; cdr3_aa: CSVETVSSYEQYF
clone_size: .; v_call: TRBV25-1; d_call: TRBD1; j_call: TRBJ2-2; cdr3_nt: TGTGCCAGCTCTCGATTTGGAAGGGGGCTTGACGGGGAGCTGTTTTTT; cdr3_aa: CASSRFGRGLDGELFF
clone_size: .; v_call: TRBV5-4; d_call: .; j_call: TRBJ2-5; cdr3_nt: TGTGCCAGCAGGCCCTCTCCGGGACATCGGGAGACCCAGTACTTC; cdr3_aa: CASRPSPGHRETQYF
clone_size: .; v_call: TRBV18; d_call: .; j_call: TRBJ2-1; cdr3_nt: TGTGCCAGCTCACCATTCACCCTTAGCTCCTACAATGAGCAGTTCTTC; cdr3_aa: CASSPFTLSSYNEQFF
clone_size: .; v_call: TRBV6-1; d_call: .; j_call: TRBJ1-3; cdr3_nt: TGTGCCAGCAGTGAACGGCCAACTACCTCTGGAAACACCATATATTTT; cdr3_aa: CASSERPTTSGNTIYF
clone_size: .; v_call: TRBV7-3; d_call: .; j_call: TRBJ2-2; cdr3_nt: TGTGCCAGCAAAACTCAGGGGCACGGGGAGCTGTTTTTT; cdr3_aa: CASKTQGHGELFF
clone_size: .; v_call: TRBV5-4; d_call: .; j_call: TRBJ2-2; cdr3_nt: TGTGCCAGCAGCTTGGCCGGGGGGCAAATGGCCGGGGAGCTGTTTTTT; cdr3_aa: CASSLAGGQMAGELFF
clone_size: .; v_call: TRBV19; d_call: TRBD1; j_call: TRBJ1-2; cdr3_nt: TGTGCCAGTAGTCCAGGACAGGGCTATGGCTACACCTTC; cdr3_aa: CASSPGQGYGYTF
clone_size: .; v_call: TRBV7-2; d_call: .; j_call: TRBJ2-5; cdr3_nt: TGTGCCAGCAGCTCCGCGGTGGGTATAACCCAGTACTTC; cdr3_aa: CASSSAVGITQYF
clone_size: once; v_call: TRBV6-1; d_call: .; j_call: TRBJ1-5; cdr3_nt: TGTGCCAGCAGTGCGGCGGGGGGAGGTGGCCAGCCCCAGCATTTT; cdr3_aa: CASSAAGGGGQPQHF
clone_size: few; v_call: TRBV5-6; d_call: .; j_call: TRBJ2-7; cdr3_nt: TGTGCCAGCAGCCTGGGAGGGGGCTGGAACGAGCAGTACTTC; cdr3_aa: CASSLGGGWNEQYF
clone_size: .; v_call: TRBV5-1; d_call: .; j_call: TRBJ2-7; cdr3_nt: TGCGCCAGCAGCCAAGAGTTCGACGAGCAGTACTTC; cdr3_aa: CASSQEFDEQYF
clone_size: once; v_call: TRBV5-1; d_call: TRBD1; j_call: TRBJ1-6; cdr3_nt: TGCGCCAGCAGCTTGGCCGGGACAGCCTATAATTCACCCCTCCACTTT; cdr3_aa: CASSLAGTAYNSPLHF
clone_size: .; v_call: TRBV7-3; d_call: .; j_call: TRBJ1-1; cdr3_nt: TGTGCCAGCAGCTTGGGCAGAAACACTGAAGCTTTCTTT; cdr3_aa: CASSLGRNTEAFF
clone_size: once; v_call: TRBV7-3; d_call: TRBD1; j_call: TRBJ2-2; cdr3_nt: TGTGCCAGCAGCTTCGGGACAGTAACCGGGGAGCTGTTTTTT; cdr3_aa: CASSFGTVTGELFF
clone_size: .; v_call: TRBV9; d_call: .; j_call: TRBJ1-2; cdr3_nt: TGTGCCAGCAGCGTAGGAGTACCGAAGACGGGGGTTTATGGTGGCTACACCTTC; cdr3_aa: CASSVGVPKTGVYGGYTF
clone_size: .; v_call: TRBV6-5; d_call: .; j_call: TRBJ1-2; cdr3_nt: TGTGCCAGCAGTTACTCGGGCACAGGGGGCTACACCTTC; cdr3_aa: CASSYSGTGGYTF